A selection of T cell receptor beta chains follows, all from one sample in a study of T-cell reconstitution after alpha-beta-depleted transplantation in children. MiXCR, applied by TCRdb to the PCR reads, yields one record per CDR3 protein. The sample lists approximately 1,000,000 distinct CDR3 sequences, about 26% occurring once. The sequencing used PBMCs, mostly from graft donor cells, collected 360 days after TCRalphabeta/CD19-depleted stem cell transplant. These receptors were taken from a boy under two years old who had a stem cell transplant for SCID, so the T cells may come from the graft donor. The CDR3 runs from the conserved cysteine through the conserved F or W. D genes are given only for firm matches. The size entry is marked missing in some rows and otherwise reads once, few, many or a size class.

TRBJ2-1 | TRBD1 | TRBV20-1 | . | TGCAGTGCTGGCAGGACAGGGTCCCTGGGTTTC | CSAGRTGSLGF
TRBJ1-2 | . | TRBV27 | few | TGTGCCAGCAGTCCGTATATCAGTGGGTTCTATGGCTACACCTTC | CASSPYISGFYGYTF
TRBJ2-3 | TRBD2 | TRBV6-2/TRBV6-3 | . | TGTGCCAGCAGTAAGCGGGGGGCCACAGATACGCAGTATTTT | CASSKRGATDTQYF
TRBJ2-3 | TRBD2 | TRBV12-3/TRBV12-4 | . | TGTGCCAGCAGTGTTGGACTAGCGGGGGATGCAGATACGCAGTATTTT | CASSVGLAGDADTQYF
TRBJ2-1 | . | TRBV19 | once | TGTGCCAGTCAACAGACCGACTCCTACAATGAGCAGTTCTTC | CASQQTDSYNEQFF
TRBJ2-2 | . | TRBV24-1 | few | TGTGCCACCAGTGAGCCCACCGGGACGGAGATTACCGGGGAGCTGTTTTTT | CATSEPTGTEITGELFF
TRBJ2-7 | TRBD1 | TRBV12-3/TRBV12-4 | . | TGTGCCAGCAGCCGGGACAGGGAGAGCGAGCAGTACTTC | CASSRDRESEQYF
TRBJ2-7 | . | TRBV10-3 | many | TGTGCCATCCGGGACTCCCAATACGAGCAGTACTTC | CAIRDSQYEQYF
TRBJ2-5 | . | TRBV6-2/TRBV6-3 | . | TGTGCCAGCAGTCTCACACTCCCCCACAGGGAGACCCAGTACTTC | CASSLTLPHRETQYF
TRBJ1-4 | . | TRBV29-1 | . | TGCAGCGTGGGGAGTTCCCTATCATCGGCTAATGAAAAACTGTTTTTT | CSVGSSLSSANEKLFF
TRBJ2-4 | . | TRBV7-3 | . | TGTGCCAGCAGCTTATCCCCGGGATACATTCAGTACTTC | CASSLSPGYIQYF
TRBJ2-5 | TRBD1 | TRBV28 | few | TGTGCCAGCAGTACGGACAGGGGGTACCAAGAGACCCAGTACTTC | CASSTDRGYQETQYF
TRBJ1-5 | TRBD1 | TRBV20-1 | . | TGCAGTGCTAGAGAGGACAGGGGGCTAAATCAGCCCCAGCATTTT | CSAREDRGLNQPQHF
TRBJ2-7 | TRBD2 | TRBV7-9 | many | TGTGCCAGCAGCCCGACTAGCGGGGTCTCCTACGAGCAGTACTTC | CASSPTSGVSYEQYF
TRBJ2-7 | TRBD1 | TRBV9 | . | TGTGCCAGCAGCCCCGGGACAGGGCTCGAGCAGTACTTC | CASSPGTGLEQYF
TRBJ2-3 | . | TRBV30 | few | TGTGCCTGGAGTGATAGCACAGATACGCAGTATTTT | CAWSDSTDTQYF
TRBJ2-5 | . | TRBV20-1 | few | TGCAGTGCCGAGGAATACCTTAACCGGGGCCGGGAGACCCAGTACTTC | CSAEEYLNRGRETQYF
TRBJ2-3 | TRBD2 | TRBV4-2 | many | TGTGCCAGCAGCCCAACCTACCCCCCTGGACTAGCGGGGGGTACGCAGTATTTT | CASSPTYPPGLAGGTQYF
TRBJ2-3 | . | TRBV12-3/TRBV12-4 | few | TGTGCCAGCAGTTTCTTAGGCGGGCAAGGGGATACGCAGTATTTT | CASSFLGGQGDTQYF
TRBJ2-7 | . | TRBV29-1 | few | TGCAGCGTTATGTCAGGGCTCCGGCCTTACGAGCAGTACTTC | CSVMSGLRPYEQYF
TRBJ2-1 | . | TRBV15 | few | TGTGCCACCAGCAGAGATCGAATGCAGTCCAATGAGCAGTTCTTC | CATSRDRMQSNEQFF
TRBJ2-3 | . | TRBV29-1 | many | TGCAGCGTTCTAGGAGATACGCAGTATTTT | CSVLGDTQYF
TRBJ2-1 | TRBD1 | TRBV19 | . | TGTGCCACCAGGGCCCGGGACAGGGGGAATGAGCAGTTCTTC | CATRARDRGNEQFF
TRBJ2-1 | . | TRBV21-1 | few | TGTGCCAGCAGCAGTTCGGGAACCAATGAGCAGTTCTTC | CASSSSGTNEQFF
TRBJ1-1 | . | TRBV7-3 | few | TGTGCCAGCAGTTCTGCGGGGACGAACACTGAAGCTTTCTTT | CASSSAGTNTEAFF
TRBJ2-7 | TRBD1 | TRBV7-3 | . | TGTGCCAGCAGCTTAAGGGACAGACCCTCCTACGAGCAGTACTTC | CASSLRDRPSYEQYF
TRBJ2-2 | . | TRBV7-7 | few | TGTGCCAGCAGGCCCGACAGTGTGAACACCGGGGAGCTGTTTTTT | CASRPDSVNTGELFF
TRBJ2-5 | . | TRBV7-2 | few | TGTGCCAGCAGCCTAACGCTAGCGATTCCTGTACAAGAGACCCAGTACTTC | CASSLTLAIPVQETQYF
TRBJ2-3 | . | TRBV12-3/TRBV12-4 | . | TGTGCCAGCAGTTCCTCCAGACTAGTCGGGTGGACAGATACGCAGTATTTT | CASSSSRLVGWTDTQYF
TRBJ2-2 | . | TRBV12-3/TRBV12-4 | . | TGTGCCAGCAGTTTAGAGGAATCCGGGGAGCTGTTTTTT | CASSLEESGELFF
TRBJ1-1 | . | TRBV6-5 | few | TGTGCCAGCAGTTACGCGGTCTTGAACACTGAAGCTTTCTTT | CASSYAVLNTEAFF
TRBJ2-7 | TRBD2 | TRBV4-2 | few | TGTGCCAGCCGCGGGGGGCCCGGCGAGCAGTACTTC | CASRGGPGEQYF
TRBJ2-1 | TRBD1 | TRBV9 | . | TGTGCCAGCAGCGGACTCCGGACAGGCTTTGCCTACAATGAGCAGTTCTTC | CASSGLRTGFAYNEQFF
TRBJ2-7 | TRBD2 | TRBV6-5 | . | TGTGCCAGCAGTTACACACTAGCGGGGGGGCCTCGTGAGCAGTACTTC | CASSYTLAGGPREQYF
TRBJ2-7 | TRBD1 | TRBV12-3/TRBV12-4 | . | TGTGCCAGCAGTTTCCGGGACAGGGGGCAATACGAGCAGTACTTC | CASSFRDRGQYEQYF
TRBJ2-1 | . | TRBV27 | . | TGTGCCAGCAGTTCCATCCCGGAGAGGGAGCAGTTCTTC | CASSSIPEREQFF
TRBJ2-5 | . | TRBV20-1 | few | TGCAGTGCTAGAGAGCCCGGACGGAACCAAGAGACCCAGTACTTC | CSAREPGRNQETQYF
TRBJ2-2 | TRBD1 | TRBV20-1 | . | TGCAGTACGGGACCGGGACAGGGGGCGACCGGGGAGCTGTTTTTT | CSTGPGQGATGELFF
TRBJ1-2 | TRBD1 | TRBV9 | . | TGTGCCAGCAGCGTGGGACAGGGGCCCACTGGGGGTGGCTACACCTTC | CASSVGQGPTGGGYTF
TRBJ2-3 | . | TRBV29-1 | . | TGCAGCGTTGGGGTAGGGGGTCCCAGCACAGATACGCAGTATTTT | CSVGVGGPSTDTQYF
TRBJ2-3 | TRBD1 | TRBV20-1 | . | TGCAGTGCCATATCGAACAGGGGATTGACAGATACGCAGTATTTT | CSAISNRGLTDTQYF
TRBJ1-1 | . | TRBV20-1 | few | TGCAGTGCTAGTCTTAACAGGGTTACTGAAGCTTTCTTT | CSASLNRVTEAFF
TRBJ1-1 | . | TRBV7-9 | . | TGTGCCAGCAGCCGCGACAGAGGTTTCACTGAAGCTTTCTTT | CASSRDRGFTEAFF
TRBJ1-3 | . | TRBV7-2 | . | TGTGCCAGCAACCCCTCACCGGACAGCCACCGGAGAAACACCATATATTTT | CASNPSPDSHRRNTIYF
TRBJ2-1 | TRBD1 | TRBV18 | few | TGTGCCAGCTCCCCATTACAGGGGTCAGTGGACAATGAGCAGTTCTTC | CASSPLQGSVDNEQFF
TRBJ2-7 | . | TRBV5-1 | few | TGCGCCAGCAGCTGGATGCCAAACTACGAGCAGTACTTC | CASSWMPNYEQYF
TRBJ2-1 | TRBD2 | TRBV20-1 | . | TGCAGTGCTAGGAGGCTAGCGGGGGCGAGCTCCTACAATGAGCAGTTCTTC | CSARRLAGASSYNEQFF
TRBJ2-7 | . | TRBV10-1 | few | TGCGCCAGCAGTGAGTGGCAGGACTACGAGCAGTACTTC | CASSEWQDYEQYF
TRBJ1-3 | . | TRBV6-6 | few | TGTGCCAGCAGGGAAAGTACTGGAAACACCATATATTTT | CASRESTGNTIYF
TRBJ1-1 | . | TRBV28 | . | TGTGCCAGCGGATGGACGGGAACTGAAGTTTTCTTT | CASGWTGTEVFF
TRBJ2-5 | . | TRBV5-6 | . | TGTGCCAGCAGCTTGGTAGCAGGCACGGAGACCCAGTACTTC | CASSLVAGTETQYF
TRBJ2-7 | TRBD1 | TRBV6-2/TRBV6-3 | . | TGTGCCAGCATCGCCAACCGGGACAGGGAGGAAGACGAGCAGTACTTC | CASIANRDREEDEQYF